The 26 T cell receptor beta chains reported below all come from one sample, sequenced in a study of cytomegalovirus exposure and HLA in healthy donors. Both 60 Vbeta primers and 13 Jbeta primers went into the PCR. Measured with immunoSEQ multiplex PCR; TCRdb has only the in-frame clones, and not every one. The table shows 90,000 to 100,000 clones, with roughly three quarters occurring only once. The specimen sequenced was PBMCs. The origin of the receptors is a female donor in good health and CMV-seronegative.

The chain has TRBV7-9 and TRBJ1-2; 7 bases agree with TRBD1. CDR1 and CDR2 from the germline V gene are SEHNR and FQNEAQ (reference sequence). V shed 3 bases, J shed 4 bases, and the junction held 2 bases outside the gene matches. This CDR3 is 13 amino acids long. The CDR3 nucleotides read TGTGCCAGCAGCTTGGGACAGCGCTATGGCTACACCTTC. Its protein is CASSLGQRYGYTF.

The chain couples TRBV11-3 to TRBJ2-3, with 8 bases fitting TRBD2. CDR3 length: 15 amino acids. Germline CDR1 reads SGHNT; CDR2 reads YENEEA. Germline trimming cut 5 bases from V and 2 bases from J; bases unmatched to any gene: 6. The CDR3 loop reads CASSARGADTDTQYF. The CDR3 DNA is TGTGCCAGCAGCGCGCGGGGGGCTGACACAGATACGCAGTATTTT.

The table lists this clone with a few counts. The chain combines TRBV7-6 with TRBJ1-5; TRBD1 matches 8 bases. This CDR3 is 18 amino acids long. Germline trimming cut 1 base from V and 5 bases from J; bases unmatched to any gene: 13. In germline, CDR1 is SGHVS, CDR2 FNYEAQ. This CDR3 is CASSLEPAVAGGHQPQHF. In nucleotides, the CDR3 is TGTGCCAGCAGCTTAGAGCCCGCGGTAGCAGGGGGCCATCAGCCCCAGCATTTT.

The chain joins TRBV30 to TRBJ2-1; D possibly corresponds to TRBD2 (5 bases). CDR1 GTSNPN and CDR2 SVGIG come from the germline V gene (reference sequence). V was pared by 4 bases and J by 4 bases, with 11 bases between. The CDR3 extends over 13 amino acids. The CDR3 is CAWILAGYNEQFF. CDR3 in DNA: TGTGCCTGGATATTGGCGGGTTACAATGAGCAGTTCTTC.

The chain combines TRBV7-2 with TRBJ2-5; 10 bases map to TRBD2. Germline V gene lookup returns CDR1 SGHTA and CDR2 FQGNSA. The CDR3 sequence is 16 residues long. V shed 5 bases and J 4 bases; nucleotides not matched to a gene: 10. The CDR3 region is CASSPTTSGNGETQYF. DNA of the CDR3: TGTGCCAGCAGCCCCACAACTAGCGGGAATGGAGAGACCCAGTACTTC.

This clone has a single count. V and J are TRBV13 and TRBJ2-7; TRBD1 agrees at 8 bases. CDR1 and CDR2 (germline): PRHDT, FYEKMQ (reference sequence). V was pared by 8 bases and J by 2 bases, with 8 bases of the junction left unmatched. The CDR3 totals 14 residues. This chain's CDR3 is CASALGQETYEQYF. The CDR3 DNA reads as TGTGCCAGCGCCCTGGGACAGGAGACCTACGAGCAGTACTTC.

The chain links TRBV5-6 to TRBJ2-7, with TRBD1 matching over 9 bases. This CDR3 has 17 amino acids. The germline CDR1 and CDR2 sequences are SGHDT and YYEEEE. J gave up 3 bases and V 2 bases, and 12 bases lay outside the gene matches. As DNA, the CDR3 is TGTGCCAGCAGCTTCCCCGGGACAGGGAATGATGGCTACGAGCAGTACTTC. Translated: CASSFPGTGNDGYEQYF.

For the CDR3, the DNA is TGTGCCAGCAGCTTAAATGCGGGAGGAGGTCGGCAGAGAACAGATACGCAGTATTTT. The encoded protein is CASSLNAGGGRQRTDTQYF. V and J are TRBV7-3 and TRBJ2-3, with TRBD2 identical over 8 bases. CDR3 length equals 19 residues. Per the germline V gene, CDR1 is SGHTA and CDR2 is FQGTGA. The trim removed 1 base at V and 3 bases at J, leaving 15 bases unmatched.

The V gene is TRBV2, the J gene TRBJ2-7, with D perhaps matching TRBD1 (6 bases). The V and J ends lost 6 bases and 3 bases respectively, with 15 bases between them. CDR1 is SNHLY and CDR2 is FYNNEI in the germline V gene. The CDR3 extends over 14 amino acids. The DNA of the CDR3 is TGTGCCAGCAGGCGGACAGTTTCCGGCTACGAGCAGTACTTC. Its translation: CASRRTVSGYEQYF.

Regarding this clone: At one boundary the junction diverges from the germline segment, which might be a read error. The chain has TRBV6-6 and TRBJ2-7, with 8 bases lining up with TRBD2. The CDR3 sequence is 15 residues long. Germline V lookup: CDR1 MNHNY, CDR2 SVGAGI (reference sequence). The CDR3 DNA follows: TGTGCCAGCACTTACGCCAGAGCGGGAGACTACGAGCAGTACTTC. This codes for CASTYARAGDYEQYF.

The CDR3 reads CASGLGGSYNEQFF. The CDR3 DNA follows: TGTGCCAGCGGGTTGGGAGGGTCCTACAATGAGCAGTTCTTC. The chain is built from TRBV28 and TRBJ2-1, with 7 bases aligning to TRBD2. Germline-derived CDR1 and CDR2 are MDHEN and SYDVKM. The V segment lost 8 bases and the J segment 1 base; nucleotides outside the gene matches: 5. The length of the CDR3 is 14 residues.

This chain links TRBV9 with TRBJ2-7, with 8 bases matching TRBD2. The V segment lost 0 bases and the J segment 3 bases; nucleotides outside the gene matches: 8. The CDR3 has 16 amino acids. Germline CDR1 and CDR2: SGDLS and YYNGEE. The CDR3 is CASSVAMRGAYYEQYF. The CDR3 nucleotides are TGTGCCAGCAGCGTAGCTATGCGGGGGGCCTACTACGAGCAGTACTTC.

J is TRBJ1-2 and V is TRBV2; a weak D match, TRBD1 (6 bases). Germline V gene lookup returns CDR1 SNHLY and CDR2 FYNNEI. There are 15 residues in the CDR3. Trimming pared 5 bases from V and 3 bases from J, leaving 16 bases between. CDR3 region: CASSPGTPVDYGYTF. CDR3 in DNA: TGTGCCAGCAGTCCCGGGACACCGGTAGACTATGGCTACACCTTC.

This clone was counted a single time. At one end the junction does not follow the germline gene, possibly because of a read error. Written as DNA, the CDR3 is TGTACCAGCAGTCGACTAGCGGGAACAAACTCCTACGAGCAGTACTTC. This translates into CTSSRLAGTNSYEQYF. This sequence joins TRBV27 and TRBJ2-7, with 11 bases that match TRBD2. In germline, CDR1 is MNHEY, CDR2 SMNVEV (reference sequence). The CDR3 loop spans 16 amino acids.

The chain uses TRBV9 and TRBJ2-6; no reliable D call. The CDR3 is made up of 14 amino acids. V was trimmed by 4 bases and J by 0 bases, leaving 5 bases between them. Germline CDR1 is SGDLS and CDR2 is YYNGEE. The CDR3 DNA sequence: TGTGCCAGCAGCACCGGCTCTGGGGCCAACGTCCTGACTTTC. Translation gives CASSTGSGANVLTF.

This chain joins TRBV11-3 and TRBJ2-1; TRBD2 might be the D (5 bases). This CDR3 contains 13 residues. V was shortened by 3 bases and J by 5 bases, with 8 bases between the two germline ends. The V gene's germline CDR1 is SGHNT and CDR2 YENEEA. CDR3: CASSFDGNNEQFF. In DNA, the CDR3 is TGTGCCAGCAGCTTCGACGGGAACAATGAGCAGTTCTTC.

Regarding this clone: One end of the junction fails to match germline, which may point to a read error. The V call is TRBV7-9, the J call TRBJ2-1; 9 nucleotides agree with TRBD1. The germline CDR1 and CDR2 sequences are SEHNR and FQNEAQ (reference sequence). The length of the CDR3 is 16 residues. CDR3 sequence reads: CSSSVYRDRVGNEQFF. The CDR3 DNA is TGTTCCAGCAGCGTCTACCGGGACAGGGTAGGGAATGAGCAGTTCTTC.

The chain recombines TRBV28 with TRBJ2-2; TRBD2 agrees at 7 bases. Per the germline V gene, CDR1 is MDHEN and CDR2 is SYDVKM. The CDR3 runs to 17 residues. The ends lost 8 bases at V and 5 bases at J; junction bases unmatched: 17. The CDR3 bases are TGTGCCAGCGGAGCCCACGGACCCCGCGGGAGTACCGGGGAGCTGTTTTTT. Protein: CASGAHGPRGSTGELFF.

CDR3 coding DNA: TGCGCCAGCAGCCCCGGGACAAGCACAGATACGCAGTATTTT. It codes for CASSPGTSTDTQYF. The rearrangement uses TRBV4-1 and TRBJ2-3; tentative D call: TRBD1 (6 bases). V lost 4 bases to trimming and J lost 0 bases, with 8 bases between them. Per germline, CDR1 MGHRA and CDR2 YSYEKL. The CDR3 totals 14 residues.

Note on this clone: One end of the junction is discordant with germline, which a read error may explain. This chain uses TRBV11-2 with TRBJ1-2, with TRBD1 as a possible D gene (5 bases). The CDR3 has 13 amino acids. Looked up from germline, CDR1 is SGHAT and CDR2 is FQNNGV. CDR3 region: CASSLLGVRDVLF. As DNA, the CDR3 is TGTGCCAGCAGCTTATTGGGCGTCAGGGATGTTCTCTTC.

V and J are TRBV19 and TRBJ2-1, with 9 bases aligning to TRBD2. Germline V lookup: CDR1 LNHDA, CDR2 SQIVND (reference sequence). The CDR3 contains 12 residues. With 3 bases clipped from V and 13 bases from J, the junction kept 4 bases outside the gene matches. The CDR3, as DNA: TGTGCCAGTAGTATCATAGCGGGAGATCAGTTCTTC. As protein: CASSIIAGDQFF.

V is TRBV15 and J is TRBJ2-3, with a possible D match to TRBD2 (5 bases). There are 13 residues in the CDR3. The V end lost 5 bases, the J end lost 2 bases, and 8 bases lay between the germline ends. Germline CDR1 is LNHNV and CDR2 is YYDKDF (reference sequence). Here the CDR3 reads CATSRLPTDTQYF. CDR3 nucleotide sequence: TGTGCCACCAGCCGACTACCCACAGATACGCAGTATTTT.

V usage is TRBV7-9 and J usage is TRBJ1-4; TRBD1 might be the D (5 bases). Germline CDR1 and CDR2: SEHNR and FQNEAQ (reference sequence). The germline V and J ends were trimmed by 5 bases and 10 bases, with 20 bases remaining between them. The CDR3 has 15 amino acids. CDR3 in DNA: TGTGCCAGCAGCCCGGGCCAAACCGAAGGGGTAAAACTGTTTTTT. Encoded protein: CASSPGQTEGVKLFF.

The chain is built from TRBV9 and TRBJ1-2; D possibly corresponds to TRBD1 (5 bases). Germline V gene data show CDR1 as SGDLS and CDR2 as YYNGEE. The CDR3 is 14 amino acids. With 0 bases removed from V and 7 bases from J, the gap between germline ends came to 13 bases. CDR3 loop: CASSVDRGSGGYTF. DNA of the CDR3: TGTGCCAGCAGCGTAGATAGGGGCAGTGGTGGCTACACCTTC.

In its sample, this clone was seen once. This chain joins TRBV5-1 and TRBJ1-1; TRBD1 matches at 9 bases. The CDR3 runs 16 residues. V lost 3 bases to trimming and J lost 1 base; unmatched junction nucleotides: 7. Looked up from germline, CDR1 is SGHRS and CDR2 is YFSETQ. This CDR3 is CASSSSPGQGNTEAFF. In DNA, the CDR3 is TGCGCCAGCAGCTCGTCGCCGGGACAGGGGAACACTGAAGCTTTCTTT.

V is TRBV7-8 and J is TRBJ2-7; a possible D gene is TRBD2 (6 bases). Looked up from germline, CDR1 is SGHVS and CDR2 is FQNEAQ. V shed 2 bases and J shed 2 bases, with 10 bases lying between them. The CDR3 has 14 amino acids. CDR3 in amino acids: CASSLFREAYEQYF. In DNA form, the CDR3 reads TGTGCCAGCAGCTTATTTAGGGAGGCCTACGAGCAGTACTTC.